This T cell receptor (beta chain) was sequenced in a study of blood T cells in healthy people across ages. Study-wide findings and caveats: What prevented conclusive comparison of naive and antigen-experienced cells was that PBMCs were unsorted.

V was trimmed by 6 bases and J by 4 bases, leaving 9 bases between them. Germline V gene lookup returns CDR1 DFQATT and CDR2 SNEGSKA (reference sequence). The CDR3 contains 11 residues. Combining a sample-barcoded 5' primer with a J-beta primer mix, a second PCR ran for roughly 7 to 12 cycles. In TCRdb, the 5' RACE reads were re-called with MiXCR into one record per CDR3 protein. Among 650,000 to 950,000 distinct CDR3 sequences listed, roughly 44% were seen once. This clonotype was observed a few times. Its antigen is not identified. V gene TRBV20-1 combines with J gene TRBJ1-2; D is ambiguous. The TCR sequence derives from a man aged 55 to 70 in good health. Material: blood. CDR3 loop: CSARGRYGYTF. The CDR3 DNA follows: TGCAGTGCACGCGGACGCTATGGCTACACCTTC.